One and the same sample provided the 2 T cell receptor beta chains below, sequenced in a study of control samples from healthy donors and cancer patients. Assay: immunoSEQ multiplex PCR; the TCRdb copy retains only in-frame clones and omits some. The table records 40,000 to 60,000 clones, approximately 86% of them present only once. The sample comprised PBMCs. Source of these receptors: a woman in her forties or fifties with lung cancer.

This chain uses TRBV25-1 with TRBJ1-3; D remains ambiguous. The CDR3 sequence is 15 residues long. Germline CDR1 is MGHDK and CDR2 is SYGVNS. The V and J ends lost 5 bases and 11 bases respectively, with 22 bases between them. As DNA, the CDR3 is TGTGCCAGCAGTTTCCATGACACCACGGTTCAGGCCATATATTTT. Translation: CASSFHDTTVQAIYF.

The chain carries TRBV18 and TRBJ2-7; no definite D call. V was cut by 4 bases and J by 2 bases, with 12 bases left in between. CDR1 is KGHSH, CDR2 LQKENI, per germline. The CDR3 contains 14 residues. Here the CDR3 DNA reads TGTGCCAGCTCACACAGCCTCGGAACCTACGAGCAGTACTTC. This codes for CASSHSLGTYEQYF.